The clone carrying this T cell receptor beta chain showed up just a few times. With TRAV- and TRBV-specific primers, first-strand cDNA was made, covering the alpha and beta chains. A roughly 20-cycle PCR with a constant-region primer and V-primer adapter amplified TCRs. mRNA that had been isolated underwent amplification through in vitro transcription. One entry per CDR3 protein results from TCRdb running MiXCR on the reads. The sample shows around 9,000 distinct CDR3 sequences, approximately 69% of them seen only once. Between the trimmed V and J ends, which lost 7 bases and 8 bases, there was a span of 18 bases. The length of the CDR3 is 15 residues. CDR1 and CDR2 from the germline V gene are LNHDA and SQIVND (reference sequence). This entry is derived from a study of low-dose radiotherapy and immunotherapy resistance in tumors. The wider study: Intravenous ipilimumab 1 mg/kg every six weeks was given with nivolumab 240 mg every two weeks. With cycle 1 day 1 as the start, patients took oral aspirin 300 mg daily for four cycles.

The chain couples TRBV19 to TRBJ1-6; D is unclear. The sequence came from a human donor with advanced metastatic prostate, ovarian, gallbladder or colorectal cancer (not recorded which). This table probably holds off-target reads from a library built for another chain. Here the CDR3 DNA reads TGTGCCAGTACCGGCGCGGGCGCCGGAGATTCACCCCTCCACTTT. It specifies CASTGAGAGDSPLHF.